This T cell receptor (beta chain) was captured by sequencing in a study of CD8+ T cells in alopecia areata. Documented treatment: oral pan-JAK inhibitor, 5-10 mg twice daily. Patients with alopecia areata provided lesional scalp punch biopsies as well as peripheral blood. Extraction and reverse transcription of RNA yielded cDNA as the sequencing template. Produced via immunoSEQ multiplex PCR; TCRdb's table is partial and in-frame only. The sample consists of 200,000 to 250,000 clones, under 70% of them appearing once. Germline trimming cut 7 bases from V and 5 bases from J; bases unmatched to any gene: 10. The CDR3 loop spans 14 amino acids. Germline CDR1 is SGHRS and CDR2 is YFSETQ.

The TCR was taken from a human donor with alopecia areata. The genes are TRBV5-1 and TRBJ2-5; 8 nucleotides match TRBD2. Sequenced material: CD4+ T cells sorted from blood, taken at week 4, from a patient treated with tofacitinib. In nucleotides, the CDR3 is TGCGCCAGCTCAGACGGGCCTAGCGGGGAGACCCAGTACTTC. It specifies CASSDGPSGETQYF.